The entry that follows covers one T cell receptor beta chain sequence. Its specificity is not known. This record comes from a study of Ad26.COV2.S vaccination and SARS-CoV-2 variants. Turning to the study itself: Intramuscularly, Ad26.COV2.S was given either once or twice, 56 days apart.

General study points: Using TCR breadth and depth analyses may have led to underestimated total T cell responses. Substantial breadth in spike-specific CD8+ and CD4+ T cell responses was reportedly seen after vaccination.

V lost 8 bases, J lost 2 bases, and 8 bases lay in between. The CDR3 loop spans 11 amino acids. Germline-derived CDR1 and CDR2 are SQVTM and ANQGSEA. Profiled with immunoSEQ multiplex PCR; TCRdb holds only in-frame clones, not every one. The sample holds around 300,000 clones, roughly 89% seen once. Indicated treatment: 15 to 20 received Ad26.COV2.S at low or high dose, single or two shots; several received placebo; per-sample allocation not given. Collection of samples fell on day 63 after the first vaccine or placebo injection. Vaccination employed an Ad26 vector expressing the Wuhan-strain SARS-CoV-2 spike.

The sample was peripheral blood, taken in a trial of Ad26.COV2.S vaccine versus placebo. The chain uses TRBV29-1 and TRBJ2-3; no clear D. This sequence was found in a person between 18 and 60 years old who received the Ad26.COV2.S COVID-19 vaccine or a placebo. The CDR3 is CSSRYTDTQYF. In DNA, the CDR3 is TGCAGCTCCCGATACACAGATACGCAGTATTTT.